The rows below give T cell receptor beta chains drawn from one sample of a study of blood T cells in healthy people across ages. Via MiXCR, TCRdb re-called the 5' RACE reads, giving one row per CDR3 protein. The profile shows about 1.8 million distinct CDR3 sequences, roughly 49% of them singletons. Sequencing input: blood. The receptors come from a woman in her 40s in good health. Each CDR3 is given with its conserved first and last residue. Each record gives: D gene, clone size, J gene, V gene, CDR3 protein, CDR3 DNA. The D gene is left open where the match is weak. Expanded clones are given a class, and other clones once, few, many or no size at all.

>.|few|TRBJ2-1|TRBV29-1
CSVPQGGEQFF
TGCAGCGTGCCACAGGGAGGTGAGCAGTTCTTC
>TRBD1|few|TRBJ1-2|TRBV6-6
CASSAGTGGYGYTF
TGTGCCAGCAGTGCCGGGACAGGGGGCTATGGCTACACCTTC
>.|once|TRBJ1-2|TRBV4-3
CASSQELRFYGYIF
TGCGCCAGCAGCCAAGAATTGAGATTCTATGGCTACATCTTC
>.|.|TRBJ1-2|TRBV6-1
CASQRGRPYGYTF
TGTGCCTCCCAGAGAGGCCGGCCGTATGGCTACACCTTC
>.|.|TRBJ1-1|TRBV6-2/TRBV6-3
CASSWDPGVAEAFF
TGTGCCAGCAGCTGGGACCCGGGTGTCGCTGAAGCTTTCTTT
>.|few|TRBJ2-7|TRBV27
CASGFFDEQYF
TGTGCCAGCGGCTTTTTTGACGAGCAGTACTTC
>.|many|TRBJ2-3|TRBV29-1
CSAQGRGTDTQYF
TGCAGCGCCCAGGGACGAGGCACAGATACGCAGTATTTT
>TRBD2|.|TRBJ2-5|TRBV6-2/TRBV6-3
CASSYMRLAEETQYF
TGTGCCAGCAGTTACATGAGACTAGCGGAAGAGACCCAGTACTTC
>.|.|TRBJ2-5|TRBV29-1
CSVEDGGGTQYF
TGCAGCGTTGAAGATGGAGGGGGGACCCAGTACTTC
>.|.|TRBJ1-4|TRBV20-1
CSARDRRPSNEKLFF
TGCAGTGCTAGAGATCGGAGACCGAGTAATGAAAAACTGTTTTTT
>.|few|TRBJ2-5|TRBV4-2
CASSHPGSGETQYF
TGTGCCAGCAGCCACCCCGGGAGTGGGGAGACCCAGTACTTC
>.|.|TRBJ1-5|TRBV27
CASSLSGGSIQPQHF
TGTGCCAGCAGTTTATCGGGTGGGTCCATCCAGCCCCAGCATTTT
>.|.|TRBJ2-1|TRBV7-9
CASSPKGTQFF
TGTGCCAGCAGCCCCAAGGGGACCCAGTTCTTC
>TRBD1|.|TRBJ2-5|TRBV10-2
CASSYRRQGETQYF
TGCGCCAGCAGCTACCGCAGACAGGGAGAGACCCAGTACTTC
>.|.|TRBJ1-2|TRBV29-1
CSVHSPNPYGYTF
TGCAGCGTCCATAGTCCCAACCCTTATGGCTACACCTTC
>.|.|TRBJ1-1|TRBV9
CASSVVSTANEAFF
TGTGCCAGCAGCGTAGTTTCCACAGCAAATGAAGCTTTCTTT
>.|.|TRBJ2-2|TRBV4-1
CASGGVGDGELFF
TGCGCCAGCGGAGGGGTGGGTGACGGGGAGCTGTTTTTT
>TRBD1|.|TRBJ1-1|TRBV5-5
CASRSRDRGATEAFF
TGTGCCAGCAGATCCCGGGACAGGGGCGCCACTGAAGCTTTCTTT
>TRBD1|few|TRBJ2-7|TRBV29-1
CSVEVGQTYEQYF
TGCAGCGTTGAAGTGGGACAGACCTACGAGCAGTACTTC
>.|.|TRBJ2-6|TRBV6-5
CASSADSSGANVLTF
TGTGCCAGCAGTGCCGACAGCTCTGGGGCCAACGTCCTGACTTTC
>.|few|TRBJ2-3|TRBV7-9
CATHRDSTDTQYF
TGTGCCACCCACCGGGACAGCACAGATACGCAGTATTTT
>.|.|TRBJ2-1|TRBV28
CASSLGTVEQFF
TGTGCCAGCAGTTTAGGGACGGTTGAGCAGTTCTTC
>.|.|TRBJ1-2|TRBV20-1
CSVRGGQGYTF
TGCAGTGTGAGAGGGGGGCAGGGCTACACCTTC
>.|many|TRBJ2-5|TRBV25-1
CASSMRGRETQYF
TGTGCCAGCAGTATGCGGGGACGAGAGACCCAGTACTTC
>.|.|TRBJ1-6|TRBV18
CASSPLGGEDSPLHF
TGTGCCAGCTCACCCCTGGGGGGCGAAGATTCACCCCTCCACTTT
>TRBD2|few|TRBJ2-3|TRBV20-1
CSASGTSATDTQYF
TGCAGTGCTAGTGGGACTAGCGCCACAGATACGCAGTATTTT
>.|.|TRBJ2-7|TRBV5-6
CASSFQAASYEQYF
TGTGCCAGCAGCTTCCAAGCGGCCTCCTACGAGCAGTACTTC
>TRBD1|.|TRBJ1-2|TRBV15
CATSSNPGTGGLGSGGYTF
TGTGCCACCAGCAGTAATCCCGGGACAGGGGGCCTCGGGTCCGGGGGCTACACCTTC
>.|.|TRBJ2-1|TRBV29-1
CSVVFSGYNEQFF
TGCAGCGTTGTCTTTTCGGGGTACAATGAGCAGTTCTTC
>.|.|TRBJ1-2|TRBV20-1
CSAKGITGTGYTF
TGCAGTGCCAAAGGGATCACAGGGACCGGCTACACCTTC
>.|few|TRBJ1-2|TRBV29-1
CSADGKGYGYTF
TGCAGCGCGGACGGGAAGGGCTATGGCTACACCTTC
>.|.|TRBJ2-1|TRBV20-1
CSASKLGSLYNEQFF
TGCAGTGCTAGCAAATTGGGGAGTTTATACAATGAGCAGTTCTTC
>.|few|TRBJ2-3|TRBV6-1
CASRTGTTNSRTDTQYF
TGTGCCAGCAGGACCGGGACAACGAATTCGCGCACAGATACGCAGTATTTT
>.|.|TRBJ2-3|TRBV4-3
CASSPRESSTDTRYF
TGCGCCAGCAGCCCCCGGGAGAGCAGCACGGATACGCGGTATTTT
>.|few|TRBJ2-1|TRBV4-3
CASSHTGYSSDEQFF
TGCGCCAGCAGCCACACAGGTTATAGTTCCGATGAGCAGTTCTTC
>.|.|TRBJ2-3|TRBV20-1
CSAINPARRQDTQYF
TGCAGTGCCATCAACCCGGCGAGGAGGCAAGATACGCAGTATTTT
>TRBD2|few|TRBJ2-5|TRBV28
CASGSGGAQETQYF
TGTGCCAGCGGTAGCGGGGGGGCGCAAGAGACCCAGTACTTC
>TRBD2|.|TRBJ2-5|TRBV5-6
CASSLGTSYDQETQYF
TGTGCCAGCAGCCTCGGGACTAGCTACGATCAGGAGACCCAGTACTTC
>.|.|TRBJ1-1|TRBV6-5
CASSLTRQTYTEAFF
TGTGCCAGCAGTCTAACCCGACAGACATACACTGAAGCTTTCTTT